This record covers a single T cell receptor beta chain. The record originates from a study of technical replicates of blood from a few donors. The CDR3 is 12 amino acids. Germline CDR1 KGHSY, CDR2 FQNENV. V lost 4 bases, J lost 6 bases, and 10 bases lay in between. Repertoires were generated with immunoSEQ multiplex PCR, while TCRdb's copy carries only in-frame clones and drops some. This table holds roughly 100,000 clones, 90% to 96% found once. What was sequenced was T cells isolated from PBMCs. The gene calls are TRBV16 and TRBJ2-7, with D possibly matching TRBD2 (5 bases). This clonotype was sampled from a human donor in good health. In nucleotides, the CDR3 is TGTGCCAGCAGCCCAAGACGGGGCGAGCAGTACTTC. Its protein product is CASSPRRGEQYF.